Shown below are 4 T cell receptor beta chains from a single sample sequenced in a study of T cell responses to AZD1222 COVID-19 vaccine. Libraries were prepared by immunoSEQ multiplex PCR; TCRdb keeps only in-frame clonotypes and omits some of them. Of approximately 180,000 clones detected, around 92% appear once; the ten largest clones hold roughly a tenth. Sample: peripheral blood, taken on day 0 of AZD1222 vaccination. The receptors were gathered from an adult in good health.

The chain uses TRBV5-1 and TRBJ1-4, with 7 bases matching TRBD1. Looked up from germline, CDR1 is SGHRS and CDR2 is YFSETQ. The junction had 10 bases not matched to a gene; V was cut back by 5 bases and J by 6 bases. The CDR3 spans 15 residues. This CDR3 reads CASSLTGTKDEKLFF. The CDR3 DNA follows: TGCGCCAGCAGTTTGACAGGGACTAAGGATGAAAAACTGTTTTTT.

This clone came up once. The chain joins TRBV7-2 to TRBJ1-2; maybe TRBD1 (5 bases). The CDR3 is 15 residues long. Germline-derived CDR1 and CDR2 are SGHTA and FQGNSA. V dropped 5 bases and J dropped 4 bases, with 17 bases sitting between them. The CDR3 region is CASSPPTDLFYGYTF. As DNA, the CDR3 is TGTGCCAGCAGCCCACCGACAGATTTATTCTATGGCTACACCTTC.

The chain recombines TRBV2 with TRBJ2-2, with D possibly being TRBD1 (6 bases). CDR3 length: 14 residues. Germline V gene lookup returns CDR1 SNHLY and CDR2 FYNNEI. The V gene lost 2 bases and the J gene lost 5 bases, with 9 bases spanning the gap. The DNA for the CDR3 is TGTGCCAGCAGTGAAACAGGGTGGACCGGGGAGCTGTTTTTT. It is translated as CASSETGWTGELFF.

DNA for the CDR3: TGTGCCAGCAGCCCTTCCGGCGGGGGGGATGAGCAGTTCTTC. This sequence encodes CASSPSGGGDEQFF. The chain recombines TRBV7-9 with TRBJ2-1, with TRBD2 identical over 9 bases. Germline V gene lookup returns CDR1 SEHNR and CDR2 FQNEAQ (reference sequence). The CDR3 runs to 14 residues. Trimming removed 5 bases from V and 8 bases from J; junction bases left unmatched: 7.